The rows below give T cell receptor beta chains drawn from one sample of a study of blood T cell repertoires in COVID-19. Sequenced by immunoSEQ multiplex PCR; TCRdb stores in-frame clones only, minus some. The sample lists about 280,000 clones, 65% to 90% occurring once. Material for sequencing was peripheral blood. These TCRs come from a man aged 45-60 years with active or convalescent COVID-19. The CDR3 runs from the conserved cysteine through the conserved F or W. Fields, in order: J gene, clone size, D gene, V gene, CDR3 DNA, CDR3 protein. The D gene is left open where the match is weak. Expanded clones are given a class, and other clones once, few, many or no size at all.

j_call: TRBJ1-2; clone_size: -; d_call: -; v_call: TRBV5-6; cdr3_nt: TGTGCCAGCAGCGCCGGGATCTACGTCCGAGAGGGTGGCTACACCTTC; cdr3_aa: CASSAGIYVREGGYTF
j_call: TRBJ2-3; clone_size: -; d_call: -; v_call: TRBV19; cdr3_nt: TGTGCCAGTAGTATGCAAGTGGCGGGTACGCAGTATTTT; cdr3_aa: CASSMQVAGTQYF
j_call: TRBJ1-1; clone_size: -; d_call: -; v_call: TRBV15; cdr3_nt: TGTGCCACCAGCATTGAGGGAGGGGACGCTTTCTTT; cdr3_aa: CATSIEGGDAFF
j_call: TRBJ1-5; clone_size: -; d_call: TRBD1; v_call: TRBV5-6; cdr3_nt: TGTGCCAGCAGCTTGAAAACAGGGGGCAGGCAGCCCCAGCATTTT; cdr3_aa: CASSLKTGGRQPQHF
j_call: TRBJ1-3; clone_size: few; d_call: TRBD1; v_call: TRBV25-1; cdr3_nt: TGTGCCAGCAGTGCATCAGGGGGCGGTAGGACAAACACCATATATTTT; cdr3_aa: CASSASGGGRTNTIYF
j_call: TRBJ1-3; clone_size: -; d_call: -; v_call: TRBV7-2; cdr3_nt: TGTGCCAGCAGCCTGGCGGGGGGGCCCTACTCTGGAAACACCATATATTTT; cdr3_aa: CASSLAGGPYSGNTIYF
j_call: TRBJ2-7; clone_size: -; d_call: TRBD2; v_call: TRBV5-1; cdr3_nt: TGCGCCAGCACGAAAGTAGCGGGAACCTACGAGCAGTACTTC; cdr3_aa: CASTKVAGTYEQYF
j_call: TRBJ2-3; clone_size: -; d_call: TRBD2; v_call: TRBV28; cdr3_nt: TGTGCCAGCGGCCCCTCTAGCGGGAGGAGGGACACAGATACGCAGTATTTT; cdr3_aa: CASGPSSGRRDTDTQYF
j_call: TRBJ2-5; clone_size: -; d_call: TRBD2; v_call: TRBV10-1; cdr3_nt: TGCGCCAGCACCGAACTCGGACTAGCGGGAATGGGGGAGACCCAGTACTTC; cdr3_aa: CASTELGLAGMGETQYF
j_call: TRBJ2-2; clone_size: -; d_call: -; v_call: TRBV27; cdr3_nt: TGTGCCAGCAGTTTCGACTATCGGTCAAACGGGGAGCTGTTTTTT; cdr3_aa: CASSFDYRSNGELFF
j_call: TRBJ2-5; clone_size: -; d_call: TRBD1; v_call: TRBV2; cdr3_nt: TGTGCCAGCAGTTTGACAGGGCGAGAGACCCAGTACTTC; cdr3_aa: CASSLTGRETQYF
j_call: TRBJ1-5; clone_size: -; d_call: -; v_call: TRBV27; cdr3_nt: TGTGCCAGCAGTTCGGCAGGAGGGGGGGGGCAGCCCCAGCATTTT; cdr3_aa: CASSSAGGGGQPQHF
j_call: TRBJ2-7; clone_size: -; d_call: TRBD1; v_call: TRBV3-1/TRBV3-2; cdr3_nt: TGTGCCAGCAGCCAACTCGGGCAGGGGGCAGGCGCCTACGAGCAGTACTTC; cdr3_aa: CASSQLGQGAGAYEQYF
j_call: TRBJ1-1; clone_size: -; d_call: -; v_call: TRBV12-3/TRBV12-4; cdr3_nt: TGTGCCAGCAGTTTTGAGGGAACTGAAGCTTTCTTT; cdr3_aa: CASSFEGTEAFF
j_call: TRBJ1-1; clone_size: -; d_call: -; v_call: TRBV9; cdr3_nt: TGTGCCAGCAGCGTAGCTCCGGACACTGAAGCTTTCTTT; cdr3_aa: CASSVAPDTEAFF
j_call: TRBJ2-1; clone_size: -; d_call: -; v_call: TRBV6-5; cdr3_nt: TGTGCCAGCCTCTTGGGCTCAGCAGTTTACAATGAGCAGTTCTTC; cdr3_aa: CASLLGSAVYNEQFF